This entry lists 19 T cell receptor beta chains sequenced from one sample in a study of blood T cell repertoires in COVID-19. TCRdb keeps only in-frame clones here, not all; method: immunoSEQ multiplex PCR. This sample has tens of thousands of clones; about 80% occur once, and the top ten carry under 55%. Sequencing input: peripheral blood. These receptors originate from a human donor in a cohort sampled during active COVID-19.

This chain uses TRBV4-1 with TRBJ2-1, with 11 bases identical to TRBD2. The CDR3 length is 14 residues. Germline V lookup: CDR1 MGHRA, CDR2 YSYEKL. Trimming removed 6 bases from V and 10 bases from J; junction bases left unmatched: 8. CDR3 region: CASSQLAGVREQFF. In nucleotides, the CDR3 is TGCGCCAGCAGTCAACTAGCGGGAGTCCGGGAGCAGTTCTTC.

J is TRBJ2-7 and V is TRBV7-2; TRBD2 agrees at 9 bases. The ends lost 5 bases at V and 4 bases at J; junction bases unmatched: 9. Germline V gives CDR1 SGHTA, CDR2 FQGNSA. The CDR3 has 15 amino acids. CDR3 bases: TGTGCCAGCAGCCCCTTCGCGGGAGGGCAGTACGAGCAGTACTTC. It encodes CASSPFAGGQYEQYF.

V and J are TRBV5-1 and TRBJ2-1; the match to TRBD2 covers 10 bases. The CDR3 length is 15 residues. Germline V gene data show CDR1 as SGHRS and CDR2 as YFSETQ. J gave up 7 bases and V 0 bases, and 4 bases lay outside the gene matches. DNA for the CDR3: TGCGCCAGCAGCTTGGCTAGCGGGAGTGTGAATGAGCAGTTCTTC. Its translation: CASSLASGSVNEQFF.

This rearrangement joins TRBV2 to TRBJ2-3, with 7 positions matching TRBD1. This CDR3 contains 12 residues. V lost 3 bases to trimming and J lost 6 bases; unmatched junction nucleotides: 0. The germline gives CDR1 SNHLY, CDR2 FYNNEI. The CDR3 coding sequence is TGTGCCAGCAGTGACAGGGGGGATACGCAGTATTTT. It is translated as CASSDRGDTQYF.

J is TRBJ1-2 and V is TRBV5-6, with 9 bases fitting TRBD1. CDR1 is SGHDT and CDR2 is YYEEEE in the germline V gene. V shed 4 bases and J 8 bases; nucleotides not matched to a gene: 9. The CDR3 covers 14 residues. Written as DNA, the CDR3 is TGTGCCAGCAGCAGCCACAGGGGGCGCCGCGGCTACACCTTC. Translating it yields CASSSHRGRRGYTF.

V and J are TRBV6-5 and TRBJ2-7, with 7 bases lining up with TRBD1. Trimming at V came to 7 bases and at J to 0 bases, leaving 9 bases not matched to a gene. Germline V gives CDR1 MNHEY, CDR2 SVGAGI. The CDR3 is 15 amino acids. CDR3 in DNA: TGTGCCAGCACCCCTCGGGGACAGCGCTCCTACGAGCAGTACTTC. It translates to CASTPRGQRSYEQYF.

This clone was counted a single time. The V and J genes are TRBV28 and TRBJ1-2; 7 bases align to TRBD1. The CDR3 is 12 amino acids. V lost 10 bases, J lost 7 bases, and 9 bases stayed unmatched. From germline, CDR1 is MDHEN and CDR2 SYDVKM. In nucleotides, the CDR3 is TGTGCCAACATAGACAGGGTCGGTGGCTACACCTTC. Its protein product is CANIDRVGGYTF.

The genes are TRBV27 and TRBJ2-3, with TRBD2 identical over 12 bases. The junction had 5 bases not matched to a gene; V was cut back by 6 bases and J by 4 bases. This CDR3 has 15 amino acids. Germline CDR1 reads MNHEY; CDR2 reads SMNVEV (reference sequence). The CDR3 spells CASRRLAGEADTQYF. DNA for the CDR3: TGTGCCAGCAGGAGACTAGCGGGAGAAGCAGATACGCAGTATTTT.

This clone was counted a few times. The chain carries TRBV28 and TRBJ1-6, with a tentative D call TRBD1 (6 bases). Trimming removed 10 bases at V and 6 bases at J, with 22 bases between. Germline V gene sequence: CDR1 MDHEN, CDR2 SYDVKM. This CDR3 is 16 amino acids long. CDR3 in amino acids: CATQIPYRETNSPLHF. For the CDR3, the DNA is TGTGCCACCCAGATACCGTACAGGGAGACTAATTCACCCCTCCACTTT.

The genes are TRBV18 and TRBJ2-6; tentative D call: TRBD1 (6 bases). Trimming took off 5 bases at V and 1 base at J, with 12 bases between the two ends. The length of the CDR3 is 16 residues. The V gene's germline CDR1 is KGHSH and CDR2 LQKENI. The CDR3 DNA is TGTGCCAGCTCAGTGGGGGCAAATTCTGGGGCCAACGTCCTGACTTTC. Amino acids: CASSVGANSGANVLTF.

The sample holds one count of this clone. This chain joins TRBV18 and TRBJ1-5, with 8 bases that match TRBD1. Germline V gives CDR1 KGHSH, CDR2 LQKENI. The V and J ends lost 5 bases and 1 base, in that order; junction bases with no gene match: 13. The CDR3 extends over 18 amino acids. This CDR3 reads CASSGQGAVRGSNQPQHF. CDR3 nucleotide sequence: TGTGCCAGCTCAGGGCAGGGGGCCGTAAGGGGGAGCAATCAGCCCCAGCATTTT.

The chain recombines TRBV5-8 with TRBJ2-3; 11 nucleotides match TRBD2. This CDR3 has 17 residues. The germline gives CDR1 SGHTS, CDR2 YDEGEE. V lost 0 bases and J lost 5; bases outside the gene matches: 8. DNA of the CDR3: TGTGCCAGCAGCTTGGAACTACTAGCGGGAGTTATAGATACGCAGTATTTT. This encodes CASSLELLAGVIDTQYF.

The genes are TRBV7-2 and TRBJ2-1; 11 nucleotides match TRBD2. CDR3 size: 19 residues. CDR1 SGHTA and CDR2 FQGNSA come from the germline V gene. V was pared by 5 bases and J by 6 bases, with 18 bases of the junction left unmatched. The CDR3 coding sequence is TGTGCCAGCAGCGCCCGAGGCGGAGTTCTAGCGGGAGGCGCCAATGAGCAGTTCTTC. Translation: CASSARGGVLAGGANEQFF.

V usage is TRBV28 and J usage is TRBJ1-1, with D maybe TRBD1 (6 bases). The CDR3 contains 13 residues. Trimming shortened V by 7 bases and J by 5 bases, and 14 bases separated the two germline ends. The germline CDR1 and CDR2 sequences are MDHEN and SYDVKM. The CDR3 is CASKGGSGTEAFF. The CDR3 nucleotides are TGTGCCAGCAAGGGGGGGTCGGGAACTGAAGCTTTCTTT.

The V and J genes are TRBV7-9 and TRBJ2-2; the D is unclear. Germline V gene data show CDR1 as SEHNR and CDR2 as FQNEAQ (reference sequence). V was shortened by 6 bases and J by 1 base, with 9 bases between the two germline ends. This CDR3 has 14 amino acids. CDR3 region: CASSRTKNTGELFF. CDR3 coding DNA: TGTGCCAGCAGTCGAACTAAGAACACCGGGGAGCTGTTTTTT.

The chain couples TRBV11-3 to TRBJ2-1, with 16 bases lining up with TRBD2. From germline, CDR1 is SGHNT and CDR2 YENEEA. J lost 10 bases, V lost 0 bases, and 9 bases had no gene match. The CDR3 has 18 amino acids. The DNA of the CDR3 is TGTGCCAGCAGCTTAGAGGGGGGGACTAGCGGGAGGGCCGGAGAGCAGTTCTTC. Protein sequence: CASSLEGGTSGRAGEQFF. Full variable domain (missing parts from reference TRBV11-3 and TRBJ2-1): EAGVVQSPRYKIIEKKQPVAFWCNPISGHNTLYWYLQNLGQGPELLIRYENEEAVDDSQLPKDRFSAERLKGVDSTLKIQPAELGDSAVYLCASSLEGGTSGRAGEQFFGPGTRLTVL.

The V call is TRBV28, the J call TRBJ2-1; 9 nucleotides agree with TRBD2. The V and J ends lost 3 bases and 4 bases, in that order; junction bases with no gene match: 4. CDR3 length: 15 residues. The germline V gene encodes CDR1 MDHEN and CDR2 SYDVKM. CDR3 in DNA: TGTGCCAGCAGTTTGGGCGGGGGGGGATACAATGAGCAGTTCTTC. This sequence encodes CASSLGGGGYNEQFF. The variable domain in full, completed from reference TRBV28 and TRBJ2-1, reads DVKVTQSSRYLVKRTGEKVFLECVQDMDHENMFWYRQDPGLGLRLIYFSYDVKMKEKGDIPEGYSVSREKKERFSLILESASTNQTSMYLCASSLGGGGYNEQFFGPGTRLTVL.

J is TRBJ1-1 and V is TRBV28; D possibly corresponds to TRBD1 (6 bases). Germline-derived CDR1 and CDR2 are MDHEN and SYDVKM. V lost 11 bases and J lost 4, with 29 bases in between. The CDR3 extends over 17 amino acids. The CDR3 DNA reads TGTGCCCCCCCCCGAGCCGGGACAAGCAATACAGTCACTGAAGCTTTCTTT. This codes for CAPPRAGTSNTVTEAFF.

The V and J genes are TRBV10-3 and TRBJ2-1, with TRBD2 identical over 7 bases. Trimming took 4 bases from V and 8 from J; bases not matched to a gene: 8. Per germline, CDR1 ENHRY and CDR2 SYGVKD. The CDR3 is 14 residues long. CDR3 region: CAISVKAGFHEQFF. CDR3 bases: TGTGCCATCAGTGTAAAAGCGGGGTTCCATGAGCAGTTCTTC.